This T cell receptor beta chain emerged from a study of tumor and adjacent non-tumor tissue in lung cancer. Comments on this clonotype: The junction and the germline gene differ at one end; a read error may be behind it.

Three rounds of nested PCR, following a modified ARM-PCR protocol, produced the TCRbeta library. TCRdb analysed the multiplex PCR reads with MiXCR anew, one entry per CDR3 protein. The table has under 75,000 distinct CDR3 sequences, 65% to 75% seen once. This sample's RNA came from whole unsorted tissue. More than 3 cm separated this lung sample from the edge of the tumor. There are 13 residues in the CDR3. The germline gives CDR1 MNHEY, CDR2 SVGEGT. The sequenced sample consisted of distant non-tumor lung tissue. This chain uses TRBV6-2 or TRBV6-3 with TRBJ2-2, with TRBD2 identical over 7 bases. The TCR sequence derives from a woman aged 50 to 60 with non-small cell lung cancer. The CDR3 DNA sequence: TGTGTCAGTACCGGGACTACCACCGGGGAGCCGTTTTTT. Translated, it gives CVSTGTTTGEPFF.